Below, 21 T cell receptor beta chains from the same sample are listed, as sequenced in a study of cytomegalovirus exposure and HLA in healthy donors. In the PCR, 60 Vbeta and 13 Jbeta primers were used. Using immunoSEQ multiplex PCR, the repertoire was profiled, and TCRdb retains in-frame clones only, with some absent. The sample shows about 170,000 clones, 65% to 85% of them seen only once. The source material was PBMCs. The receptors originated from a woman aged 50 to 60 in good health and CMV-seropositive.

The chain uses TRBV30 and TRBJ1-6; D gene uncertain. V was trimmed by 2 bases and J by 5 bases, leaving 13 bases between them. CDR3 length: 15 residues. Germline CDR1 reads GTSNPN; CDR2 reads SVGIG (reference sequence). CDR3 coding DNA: TGTGCCTGGAGTCTATGGTTACCGGATAATTCACCCCTCCACTTT. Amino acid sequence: CAWSLWLPDNSPLHF. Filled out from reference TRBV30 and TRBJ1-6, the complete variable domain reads SQTIHQWPATLVQPVGSPLSLECTVEGTSNPNLYWYRQAAGRGLQLLFYSVGIGQISSEVPQNLSASRPQDRQFILSSKKLLLSDSGFYLCAWSLWLPDNSPLHFGNGTRLTVT.

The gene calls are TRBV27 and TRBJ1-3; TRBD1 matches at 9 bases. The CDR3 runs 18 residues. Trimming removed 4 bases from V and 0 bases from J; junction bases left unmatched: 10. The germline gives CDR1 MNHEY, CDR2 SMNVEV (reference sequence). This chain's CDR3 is CASSYRGTGLSSGNTIYF. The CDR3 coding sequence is TGTGCCAGCAGTTATCGGGGGACAGGGCTTAGCTCTGGAAACACCATATATTTT.

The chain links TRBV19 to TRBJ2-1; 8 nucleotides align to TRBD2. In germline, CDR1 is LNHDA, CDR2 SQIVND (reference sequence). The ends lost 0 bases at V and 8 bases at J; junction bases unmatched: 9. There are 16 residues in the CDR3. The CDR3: CASSIDVSGAAHEQFF. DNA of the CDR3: TGTGCCAGTAGTATAGACGTTAGCGGGGCCGCCCATGAGCAGTTCTTC.

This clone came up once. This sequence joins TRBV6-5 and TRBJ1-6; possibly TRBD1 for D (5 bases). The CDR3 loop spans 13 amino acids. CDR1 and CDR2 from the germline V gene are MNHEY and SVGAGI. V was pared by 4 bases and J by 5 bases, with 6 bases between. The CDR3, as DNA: TGTGCCAGCAGTTGGGGGGATAATTCACCCCTCCACTTT. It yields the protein CASSWGDNSPLHF.

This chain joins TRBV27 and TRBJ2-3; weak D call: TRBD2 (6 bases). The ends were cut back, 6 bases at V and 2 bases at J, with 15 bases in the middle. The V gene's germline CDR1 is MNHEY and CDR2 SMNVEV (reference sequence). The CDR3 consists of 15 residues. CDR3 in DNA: TGTGCCAGCAGACATCGACTAGGAACCACAGATACGCAGTATTTT. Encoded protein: CASRHRLGTTDTQYF.

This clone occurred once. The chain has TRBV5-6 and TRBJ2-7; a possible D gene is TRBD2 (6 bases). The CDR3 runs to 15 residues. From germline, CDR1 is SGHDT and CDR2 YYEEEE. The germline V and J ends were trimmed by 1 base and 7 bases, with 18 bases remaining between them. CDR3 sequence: CASSLRRDGGLEQYF. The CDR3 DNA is TGTGCCAGCAGCTTGCGGCGGGACGGTGGTCTGGAGCAGTACTTC.

The CDR3: CASSYRRQGQNIQYF. For the CDR3, the DNA is TGTGCCAGCAGTTACCGTCGACAGGGACAAAACATTCAGTACTTC. The chain joins TRBV6-5 to TRBJ2-4; 7 bases are a match to TRBD1. The CDR3 totals 15 residues. Germline CDR1 is MNHEY and CDR2 is SVGAGI. The junction had 6 bases not matched to a gene; V was cut back by 2 bases and J by 5 bases.

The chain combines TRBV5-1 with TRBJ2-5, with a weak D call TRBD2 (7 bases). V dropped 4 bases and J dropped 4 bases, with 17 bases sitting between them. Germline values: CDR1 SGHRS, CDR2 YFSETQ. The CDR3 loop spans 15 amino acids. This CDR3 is CASSQRAGATETQYF. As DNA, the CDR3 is TGCGCCAGCAGCCAAAGGGCGGGGGCCACAGAGACCCAGTACTTC.

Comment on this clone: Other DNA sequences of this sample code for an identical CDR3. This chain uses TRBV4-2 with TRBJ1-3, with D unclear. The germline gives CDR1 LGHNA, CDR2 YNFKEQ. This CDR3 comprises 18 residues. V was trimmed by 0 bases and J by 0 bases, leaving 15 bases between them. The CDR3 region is CASSQEGGPTSSGNTIYF. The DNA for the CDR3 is TGTGCCAGCAGCCAAGAGGGAGGCCCAACGAGCTCTGGAAACACCATATATTTT.

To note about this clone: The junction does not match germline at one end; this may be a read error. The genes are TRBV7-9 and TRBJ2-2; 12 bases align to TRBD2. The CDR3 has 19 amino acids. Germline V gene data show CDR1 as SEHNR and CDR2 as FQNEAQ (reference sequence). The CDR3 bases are TGTTCCAGCAGCTTTTGGGGGGGGACTAGCGGGCGATACACCGGGGAGCTGTTTTTT. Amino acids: CSSSFWGGTSGRYTGELFF.

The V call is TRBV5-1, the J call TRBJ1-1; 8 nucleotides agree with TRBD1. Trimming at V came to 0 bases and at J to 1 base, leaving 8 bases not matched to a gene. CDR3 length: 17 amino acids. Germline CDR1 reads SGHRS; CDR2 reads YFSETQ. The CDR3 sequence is CASSLALDRGKNTEAFF. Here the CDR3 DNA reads TGCGCCAGCAGCTTGGCCTTAGACAGGGGAAAGAACACTGAAGCTTTCTTT.

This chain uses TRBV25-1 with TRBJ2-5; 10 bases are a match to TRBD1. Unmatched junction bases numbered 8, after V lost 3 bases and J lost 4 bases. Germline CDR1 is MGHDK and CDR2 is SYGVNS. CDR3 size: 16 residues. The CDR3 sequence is CASSEPGQGWRETQYF. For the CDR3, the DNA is TGTGCCAGCAGTGAGCCGGGACAGGGGTGGCGAGAGACCCAGTACTTC. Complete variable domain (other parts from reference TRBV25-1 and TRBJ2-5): EADIYQTPRYLVIGTGKKITLECSQTMGHDKMYWYQQDPGMELHLIHYSYGVNSTEKGDLSSESTVSRIRTEHFPLTLESARPSHTSQYLCASSEPGQGWRETQYFGPGTRLLVL.

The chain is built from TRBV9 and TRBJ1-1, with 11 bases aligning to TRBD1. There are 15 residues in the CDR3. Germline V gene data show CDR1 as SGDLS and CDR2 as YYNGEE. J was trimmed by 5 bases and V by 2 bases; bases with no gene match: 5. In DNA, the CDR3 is TGTGCCAGCAGCGTTACGGACAGGGGGCATACTGAAGCTTTCTTT. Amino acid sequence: CASSVTDRGHTEAFF.

CDR3 protein: CASSSGGLKETQYF. CDR3 bases: TGTGCCAGCAGTAGCGGGGGGCTTAAAGAGACCCAGTACTTC. The chain has TRBV27 and TRBJ2-5, with 9 bases fitting TRBD2. The CDR3 runs to 14 residues. Trimming cost V 5 bases and J 3 bases; bases outside gene matches: 4. The germline V gene has CDR1 MNHEY and CDR2 SMNVEV (reference sequence).

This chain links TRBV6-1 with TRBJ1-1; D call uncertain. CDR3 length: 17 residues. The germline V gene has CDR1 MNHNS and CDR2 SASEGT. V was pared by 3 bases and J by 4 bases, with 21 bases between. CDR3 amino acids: CASSDPRGRGYSTEAFF. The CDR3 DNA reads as TGTGCCAGCAGTGACCCCCGGGGTCGAGGCTATTCCACTGAAGCTTTCTTT.

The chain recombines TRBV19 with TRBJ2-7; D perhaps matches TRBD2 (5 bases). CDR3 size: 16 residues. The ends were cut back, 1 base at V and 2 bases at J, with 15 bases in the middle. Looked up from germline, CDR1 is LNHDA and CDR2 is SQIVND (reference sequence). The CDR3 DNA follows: TGTGCCAGTAGTATAGTGAGGACTGGAGGAGCCTACGAGCAGTACTTC. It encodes CASSIVRTGGAYEQYF.

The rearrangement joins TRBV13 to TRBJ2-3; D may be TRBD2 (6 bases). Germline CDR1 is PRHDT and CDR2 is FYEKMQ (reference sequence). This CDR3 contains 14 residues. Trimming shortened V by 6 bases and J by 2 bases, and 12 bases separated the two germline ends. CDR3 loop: CASRYSGSTDTQYF. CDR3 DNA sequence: TGTGCCAGCAGATATAGCGGATCCACAGATACGCAGTATTTT.

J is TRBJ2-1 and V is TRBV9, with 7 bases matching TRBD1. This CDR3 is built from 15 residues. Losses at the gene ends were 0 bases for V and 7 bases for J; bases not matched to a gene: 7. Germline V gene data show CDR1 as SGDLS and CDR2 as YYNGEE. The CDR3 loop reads CASSVGDRERNEQFF. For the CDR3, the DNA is TGTGCCAGCAGCGTAGGAGACAGGGAGAGGAATGAGCAGTTCTTC.

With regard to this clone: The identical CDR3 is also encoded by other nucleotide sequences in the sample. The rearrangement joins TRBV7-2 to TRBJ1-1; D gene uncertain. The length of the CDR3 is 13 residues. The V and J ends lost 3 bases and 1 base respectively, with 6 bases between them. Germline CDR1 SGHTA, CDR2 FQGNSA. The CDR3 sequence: CASSFRGNTEAFF. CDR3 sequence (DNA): TGTGCCAGCAGCTTTAGAGGGAACACTGAAGCTTTCTTT.

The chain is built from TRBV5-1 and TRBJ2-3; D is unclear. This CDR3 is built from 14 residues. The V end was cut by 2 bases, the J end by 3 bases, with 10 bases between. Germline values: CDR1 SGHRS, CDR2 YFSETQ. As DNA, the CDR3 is TGCGCCAGCAGCTTTCGCTCAGGTACAGATACGCAGTATTTT. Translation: CASSFRSGTDTQYF.

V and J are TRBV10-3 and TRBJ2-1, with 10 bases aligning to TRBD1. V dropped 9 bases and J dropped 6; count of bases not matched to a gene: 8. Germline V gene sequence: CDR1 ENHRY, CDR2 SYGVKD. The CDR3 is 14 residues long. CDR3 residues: CAMKPGQGSNEQFF. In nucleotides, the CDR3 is TGTGCCATGAAACCGGGACAGGGGTCCAATGAGCAGTTCTTC.